This TCR beta chain was found in a study of beta chain features in type 1 diabetes. Notes on the study in general: Any HLA type influence on TCRB rearrangement was left unresolved here.

The sequenced template was cDNA made from the entire isolated RNA. Produced via immunoSEQ multiplex PCR; TCRdb's table is partial and in-frame only. The sample consists of under 450,000 clones, approximately 16% of them appearing once. This clone was detected a few times. No antigen is known for it. Trimming took off 2 bases at V and 10 bases at J, with 12 bases between the two ends. Per germline, CDR1 LNHNV and CDR2 YYDKDF (reference sequence). The length of the CDR3 is 13 residues. The TCR sequence derives from a young woman in good health. The chain joins TRBV15 to TRBJ2-1; unclear D gene. The sequencing sample was made of naive CD4+ T cells from blood. CDR3 sequence: CATSRTINREQFF. CDR3 in DNA: TGTGCCACCAGCAGAACTATTAATCGAGAGCAGTTCTTC. Looking up the rest from reference TRBV15 and TRBJ2-1 gives the full variable domain: DAMVIQNPRYQVTQFGKPVTLSCSQTLNHNVMYWYQQKSSQAPKLLFHYYDKDFNNEADTPDNFQSRRPNTSFCFLDIRSPGLGDTAMYLCATSRTINREQFFGPGTRLTVL.